This T cell receptor (beta chain) was captured by sequencing in a study of blood T cell repertoires in COVID-19. Across the whole study: In each case, the material was cDNA or gDNA derived from T cells, B-cell-depleted T cells, or PBMCs.

The data were produced by immunoSEQ multiplex PCR, yet TCRdb's version contains in-frame clones alone and is incomplete. The sample includes fewer than 250,000 clones, more than 70% of them seen just once. Germline V CDR1 and CDR2: MNHEY, SVGEGT. Trimming pared 6 bases from V and 0 bases from J, leaving 17 bases between. The CDR3 is 16 amino acids. Sequencing was carried out using peripheral blood. This TCR came from a man aged 45 to 65 with active or convalescent COVID-19. V gene TRBV6-2 or TRBV6-3 combines with J gene TRBJ1-2; D remains unclear. The DNA for the CDR3 is TGTGCCAGCAGCCTAGATACCCGAGGAGCTAACTATGGCTACACCTTC. It yields the protein CASSLDTRGANYGYTF.